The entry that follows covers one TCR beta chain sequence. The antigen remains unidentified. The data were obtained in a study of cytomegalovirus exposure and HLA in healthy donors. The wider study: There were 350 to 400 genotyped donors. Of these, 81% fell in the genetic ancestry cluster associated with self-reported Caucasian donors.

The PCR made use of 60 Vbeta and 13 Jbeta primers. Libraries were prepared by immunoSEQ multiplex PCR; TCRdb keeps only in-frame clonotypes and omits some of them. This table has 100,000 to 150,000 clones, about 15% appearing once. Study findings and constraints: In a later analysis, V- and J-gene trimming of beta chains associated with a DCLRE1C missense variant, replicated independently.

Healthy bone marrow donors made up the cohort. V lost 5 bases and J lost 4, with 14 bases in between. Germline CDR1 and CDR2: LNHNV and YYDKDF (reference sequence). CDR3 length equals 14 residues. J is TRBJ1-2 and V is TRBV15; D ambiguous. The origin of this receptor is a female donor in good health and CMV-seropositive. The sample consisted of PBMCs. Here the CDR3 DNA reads TGTGCCACCAGCCCTGGGAGCGACGGCTATGGCTACACCTTC. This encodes CATSPGSDGYGYTF.